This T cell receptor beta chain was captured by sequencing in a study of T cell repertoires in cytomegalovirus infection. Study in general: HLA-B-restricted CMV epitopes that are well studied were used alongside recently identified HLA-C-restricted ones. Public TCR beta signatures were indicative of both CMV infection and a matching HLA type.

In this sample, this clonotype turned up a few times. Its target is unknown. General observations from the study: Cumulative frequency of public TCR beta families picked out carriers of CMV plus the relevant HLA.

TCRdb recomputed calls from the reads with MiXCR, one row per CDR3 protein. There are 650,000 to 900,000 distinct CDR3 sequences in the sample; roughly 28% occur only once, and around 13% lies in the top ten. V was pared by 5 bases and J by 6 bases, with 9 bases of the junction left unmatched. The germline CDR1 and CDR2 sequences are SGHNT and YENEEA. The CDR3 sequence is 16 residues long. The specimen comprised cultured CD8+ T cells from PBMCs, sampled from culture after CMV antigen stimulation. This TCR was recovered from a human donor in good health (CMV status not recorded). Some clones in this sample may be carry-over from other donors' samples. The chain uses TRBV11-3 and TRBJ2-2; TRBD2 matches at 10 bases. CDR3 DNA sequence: TGTGCCAGCAGCCCCAGGACTAGCGGTGACTCCGGGGAGCTGTTTTTT. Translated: CASSPRTSGDSGELFF.